The 15 T cell receptor beta chains listed next were all sequenced from one sample in a study of beta chain features in type 1 diabetes. The authors reverse transcribed all of the isolated RNA, so sequencing captured expressed TCRB transcripts. Clones were read by immunoSEQ multiplex PCR, and TCRdb kept only the in-frame ones, dropping some. This sample has roughly 610,000 clones; roughly 16% occur once, and the top ten carry about 0.087%. Sequencing was done on a sample of naive CD4+ T cells from blood. The receptor set was obtained from a man aged 18 to 35 in good health.

This clone was counted a few times. V gene TRBV29-1 combines with J gene TRBJ2-5; TRBD2 matches at 12 bases. The V segment lost 6 bases and the J segment 4 bases; nucleotides outside the gene matches: 12. The length of the CDR3 is 16 residues. Germline loops: CDR1 SQVTM, CDR2 ANQGSEA. The DNA of the CDR3 is TGCAGCGTCGGTGGACTAGCGGGAATTATTCGAGAGACCCAGTACTTC. Amino acid sequence: CSVGGLAGIIRETQYF. Supplemented by reference TRBV29-1 and TRBJ2-5, the full variable domain reads SAVISQKPSRDICQRGTSLTIQCQVDSQVTMMFWYRQQPGQSLTLIATANQGSEATYESGFVIDKFPISRPNLTFSTLTVSNMSPEDSSIYLCSVGGLAGIIRETQYFGPGTRLLVL.

To note about this clone: Distinct nucleotide sequences in the sample also encode this CDR3. V and J are TRBV4-1 and TRBJ1-1, with D unclear. Germline assignment: CDR1 MGHRA and CDR2 YSYEKL. This CDR3 is built from 15 residues. V lost 6 bases to trimming and J lost 1 base, with 15 bases between them. CDR3 in amino acids: CASRPERLGNTEAFF. Written as DNA, the CDR3 is TGCGCCAGCAGACCGGAACGCCTCGGGAACACTGAAGCTTTCTTT.

This rearrangement joins TRBV7-9 to TRBJ1-5; D is uncertain. V was clipped by 1 base and J by 9 bases, with 4 bases between them. There are 11 residues in the CDR3. CDR1 SEHNR and CDR2 FQNEAQ come from the germline V gene (reference sequence). The CDR3 bases are TGTGCCAGCAGCTTAGGCTCGCCCCAGCATTTT. This encodes CASSLGSPQHF.

This rearrangement joins TRBV9 to TRBJ2-4; D ambiguous. The CDR3 consists of 15 residues. Trimming removed 2 bases at V and 0 bases at J, with 9 bases between. Germline CDR1 and CDR2: SGDLS and YYNGEE. DNA for the CDR3: TGTGCCAGCAGCGTGGACCCTTTAGCCAAAAACATTCAGTACTTC. Translated, it gives CASSVDPLAKNIQYF.

This clone has a handful of counts. The chain uses TRBV15 and TRBJ1-3; 9 bases fit TRBD1. Germline lookup yields CDR1 LNHNV and CDR2 YYDKDF (reference sequence). Trimming cost V 3 bases and J 2 bases; bases outside gene matches: 14. The CDR3 covers 19 residues. The DNA of the CDR3 is TGTGCCACCAGCAGGGGCTCTACAGGGGGCGGATTCCCTGGAAACACCATATATTTT. It yields the protein CATSRGSTGGGFPGNTIYF. The full variable domain, its missing parts supplied by reference TRBV15 and TRBJ1-3, is DAMVIQNPRYQVTQFGKPVTLSCSQTLNHNVMYWYQQKSSQAPKLLFHYYDKDFNNEADTPDNFQSRRPNTSFCFLDIRSPGLGDTAMYLCATSRGSTGGGFPGNTIYFGEGSWLTVV.

This clone was detected only a few times. The V call is TRBV5-1, the J call TRBJ2-7, with 7 positions matching TRBD1. The germline gives CDR1 SGHRS, CDR2 YFSETQ. V trimming: 4 bases; J trimming: 2 bases; junction bases outside the gene matches: 6. The CDR3 covers 14 residues. The CDR3 nucleotides read TGCGCCAGCAGCAGACAGGGTGATCCCTACGAGCAGTACTTC. It is translated as CASSRQGDPYEQYF.

CDR3 coding DNA: TGCGCCAGCAGCCAAGGAGAGTCCTCTGGAAACACCATATATTTT. This translates into CASSQGESSGNTIYF. The chain recombines TRBV4-1 with TRBJ1-3; no definite D call. This CDR3 contains 15 residues. Germline V gene lookup returns CDR1 MGHRA and CDR2 YSYEKL. With 1 base removed from V and 0 bases from J, the gap between germline ends came to 7 bases.

V is TRBV5-4 and J is TRBJ2-7, with 7 bases fitting TRBD2. The CDR3 contains 16 residues. The germline V gene has CDR1 SGHNT and CDR2 YYREEE (reference sequence). V gave up 6 bases and J gave up 0 bases; unmatched junction bases: 12. The chain's CDR3 is CASTDGGGRPSYEQYF. The CDR3 bases are TGTGCCAGCACCGACGGGGGAGGGCGACCCTCCTACGAGCAGTACTTC.

V and J are TRBV5-5 and TRBJ1-1, with no clear D. Looked up from germline, CDR1 is SGHKS and CDR2 is YYEKEE (reference sequence). CDR3 length equals 14 residues. Trimming shortened V by 4 bases and J by 1 base, and 11 bases separated the two germline ends. The CDR3 sequence: CASSQEAGNTEAFF. CDR3 sequence (DNA): TGTGCCAGCAGCCAGGAAGCAGGGAACACTGAAGCTTTCTTT.

This sequence joins TRBV15 and TRBJ2-7; 7 nucleotides match TRBD2. Germline CDR1 and CDR2: LNHNV and YYDKDF (reference sequence). Trimming removed 0 bases from V and 5 bases from J; junction bases left unmatched: 1. The CDR3 length is 13 residues. CDR3 residues: CATSRDRGDEQYF. For the CDR3, the DNA is TGTGCCACCAGCAGAGATCGGGGGGACGAGCAGTACTTC.

This clone was observed a few times. The chain links TRBV4-2 to TRBJ1-1; tentatively, D is TRBD1 (5 bases). CDR3 length: 15 amino acids. Trimming removed 2 bases from V and 0 bases from J, with 10 bases in between. Germline assignment: CDR1 LGHNA and CDR2 YNFKEQ. Here the CDR3 reads CASSQLDSLNTEAFF. In DNA form, the CDR3 reads TGTGCCAGCAGCCAACTTGACAGTTTGAACACTGAAGCTTTCTTT.

This rearrangement joins TRBV5-4 to TRBJ1-6, with D tentatively TRBD1 (5 bases). The CDR3 has 17 amino acids. Looked up from germline, CDR1 is SGHNT and CDR2 is YYREEE (reference sequence). Trimming shortened V by 0 bases and J by 9 bases, and 19 bases separated the two germline ends. CDR3 bases: TGTGCCAGCAGCTTGGGGGCCGGGAGGGGCGAAAGTTCACCCCTCCACTTT. Translated, it gives CASSLGAGRGESSPLHF.

This clone occurred a few times. The rearrangement uses TRBV11-2 and TRBJ2-5, with 8 bases matching TRBD2. Trimming at V came to 0 bases and at J to 2 bases, leaving 11 bases not matched to a gene. Germline V CDR1 and CDR2: SGHAT, FQNNGV. The CDR3 is made up of 18 amino acids. The CDR3 DNA is TGTGCCAGCAGCTTAGATCGGTACGGGGGGGAGAGACAAGAGACCCAGTACTTC. Protein: CASSLDRYGGERQETQYF.

This clone turned up a few times. The rearrangement links TRBV2 to TRBJ1-3; D is uncertain. V dropped 6 bases and J dropped 0 bases, with 6 bases sitting between them. The length of the CDR3 is 13 residues. Germline assignment: CDR1 SNHLY and CDR2 FYNNEI. This CDR3 reads CASRRISGNTIYF. The CDR3, as DNA: TGTGCCAGCAGACGGATCTCTGGAAACACCATATATTTT. Combining the CDR3 with reference TRBV2 and TRBJ1-3 gives the whole variable domain EPEVTQTPSHQVTQMGQEVILRCVPISNHLYFYWYRQILGQKVEFLVSFYNNEISEKSEIFDDQFSVERPDGSNFTLKIRSTKLEDSAMYFCASRRISGNTIYFGEGSWLTVV.

This clone was observed a few times. The CDR3 nucleotides are TGTGCCAGCAGCGCGGACAGGGGAAATGAAAAACTGTTTTTT. Amino acids: CASSADRGNEKLFF. This chain uses TRBV11-1 with TRBJ1-4, with 9 bases lining up with TRBD1. The V gene's germline CDR1 is SGHAT and CDR2 FQDESV (reference sequence). Trimming at V came to 5 bases and at J to 5 bases, leaving 3 bases not matched to a gene. There are 14 residues in the CDR3.